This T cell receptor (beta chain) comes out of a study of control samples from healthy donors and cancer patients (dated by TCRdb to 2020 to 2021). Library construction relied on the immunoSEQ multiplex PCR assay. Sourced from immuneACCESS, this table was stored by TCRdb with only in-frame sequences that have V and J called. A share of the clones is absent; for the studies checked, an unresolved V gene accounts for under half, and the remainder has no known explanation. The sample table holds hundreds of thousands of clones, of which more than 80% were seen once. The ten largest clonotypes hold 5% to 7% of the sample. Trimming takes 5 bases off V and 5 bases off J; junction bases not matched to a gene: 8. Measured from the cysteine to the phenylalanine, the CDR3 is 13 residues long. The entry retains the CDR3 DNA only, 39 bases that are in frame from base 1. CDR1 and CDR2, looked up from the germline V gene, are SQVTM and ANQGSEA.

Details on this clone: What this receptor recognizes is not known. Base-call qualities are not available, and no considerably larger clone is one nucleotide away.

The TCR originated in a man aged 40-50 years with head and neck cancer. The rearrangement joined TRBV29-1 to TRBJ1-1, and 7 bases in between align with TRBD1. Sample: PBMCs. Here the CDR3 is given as CSVLDREGTEAFF. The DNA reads TGCAGCGTTTTAGACAGGGAAGGGACTGAAGCTTTCTTT.